This entry concerns a single T cell receptor (beta chain). The method was immunoSEQ multiplex PCR; TCRdb's version includes in-frame clones alone and lacks a portion of them. Found here are tens of thousands of clones, about 68% of them singletons; the top ten hold about 40%. CDR3 length: 16 residues. The germline V gene has CDR1 LGHDT and CDR2 YNNKEL (reference sequence). The ends were cut back, 0 bases at V and 2 bases at J, with 13 bases in the middle. The data originate from a study of blood T cell repertoires in COVID-19. The chain recombines TRBV3-1 (or the pseudogene TRBV3-2) with TRBJ2-5; unclear D gene. The TCR originated in an older woman with acute or convalescent COVID-19. Material: peripheral blood. CDR3 region: CASSQDEFGPQETQYF. In DNA form, the CDR3 reads TGTGCCAGCAGCCAAGATGAATTTGGGCCTCAAGAGACCCAGTACTTC.